Below are 30 T cell receptor beta chains sequenced from a single sample in a study of blood T cell repertoires in COVID-19. Some clones are missing from TCRdb's copy, which holds only in-frame ones; the method was immunoSEQ multiplex PCR. The table records approximately 250,000 clones, over 75% of them present only once. Sequenced: PBMCs or T cells enriched from blood (not recorded which). These receptors were obtained from a woman aged 40 to 50 who had been exposed to COVID-19.

The gene calls are TRBV9 and TRBJ2-5, with 10 bases that match TRBD2. In germline, CDR1 is SGDLS, CDR2 YYNGEE. Trimming took 0 bases from V and 1 from J; bases not matched to a gene: 6. This CDR3 spans 17 amino acids. CDR3 loop: CASSVGLTSGTQETQYF. The CDR3 region has the DNA TGTGCCAGCAGCGTAGGTTTAACTAGCGGGACCCAAGAGACCCAGTACTTC.

Comment on this clone: One end of the junction varies from germline; a read error may be responsible. V usage is TRBV5-1 and J usage is TRBJ2-5; 10 bases line up with TRBD2. The CDR3 covers 16 residues. CDR1 and CDR2 from the germline V gene are SGHRS and YFSETQ. This CDR3 reads CASSAAVAGGQETQYF. Written as DNA, the CDR3 is TGTGCCAGCAGCGCCGCCGTAGCGGGAGGCCAAGAGACCCAGTACTTC. Filled out from reference TRBV5-1 and TRBJ2-5, the complete variable domain reads KAGVTQTPRYLIKTRGQQVTLSCSPISGHRSVSWYQQTPGQGLQFLFEYFSETQRNKGNFPGRFSGRQFSNSRSEMNVSTLELGDSALYLCASSAAVAGGQETQYFGPGTRLLVL.

V usage is TRBV4-3 and J usage is TRBJ1-2, with 9 bases that match TRBD1. Germline CDR1 and CDR2: LGHNA and YSLEER. The CDR3 consists of 17 residues. Unmatched junction bases numbered 10, after V lost 1 base and J lost 4 bases. Here the CDR3 DNA reads TGCGCCAGCAGCCAAGGTGGACAGGGGAAGAGTGTCTATGGCTACACCTTC. Residues: CASSQGGQGKSVYGYTF.

This clone has a handful of counts. CDR3 DNA: TGCAGCGTTGAACGTACAGGGAGCTCTGGGGCCAACGTCCTGACTTTC. This translates into CSVERTGSSGANVLTF. This chain uses TRBV29-1 with TRBJ2-6, with a weak D call TRBD1 (6 bases). V gave up 2 bases and J gave up 0 bases, with 11 bases separating them. The CDR3 contains 16 residues. The germline V gene encodes CDR1 SQVTM and CDR2 ANQGSEA.

The chain is built from TRBV19 and TRBJ1-1, with D hard to call. The germline gives CDR1 LNHDA, CDR2 SQIVND (reference sequence). V shed 4 bases and J shed 0 bases, with 15 bases lying between them. The CDR3 runs 16 residues. CDR3 sequence (DNA): TGTGCCAGTAGTAGGCAGGCCGAAAAGATGAACACTGAAGCTTTCTTT. Protein sequence: CASSRQAEKMNTEAFF.

The chain uses TRBV19 and TRBJ2-2, with 9 bases identical to TRBD1. The V segment lost 6 bases and the J segment 4 bases; nucleotides outside the gene matches: 9. Germline lookup yields CDR1 LNHDA and CDR2 SQIVND (reference sequence). CDR3 length equals 16 residues. CDR3: CASSLTGGRGTGELFF. CDR3 nucleotide sequence: TGTGCCAGTAGCCTTACAGGGGGCCGCGGCACCGGGGAGCTGTTTTTT.

The genes are TRBV4-2 and TRBJ2-7; 11 bases fit TRBD2. Germline V CDR1 and CDR2: LGHNA, YNFKEQ. Trimming removed 0 bases from V and 2 bases from J; junction bases left unmatched: 3. The CDR3 is 16 residues long. The CDR3 DNA follows: TGTGCCAGCAGCCAAGATGATAGCGGGGGGGCCTACGAGCAGTACTTC. This translates into CASSQDDSGGAYEQYF.

This clone was picked up a small number of times. The chain employs TRBV5-6 and TRBJ2-5, with 7 positions matching TRBD1. Germline CDR1 is SGHDT and CDR2 is YYEEEE. The ends lost 1 base at V and 5 bases at J; junction bases unmatched: 2. CDR3 length equals 13 residues. The CDR3 sequence is CASSLTGVETQYF. The CDR3 DNA reads as TGTGCCAGCAGCTTGACAGGGGTGGAGACCCAGTACTTC.

The chain is built from TRBV2 and TRBJ2-1; 10 bases map to TRBD2. CDR3 length: 13 amino acids. Germline V lookup: CDR1 SNHLY, CDR2 FYNNEI. J was trimmed by 4 bases and V by 11 bases; bases with no gene match: 5. The CDR3 coding sequence is TGTGCCCCCGGGACTAGCGTTTACAATGAGCAGTTCTTC. Its protein is CAPGTSVYNEQFF.

V and J are TRBV4-3 and TRBJ1-1; 9 bases map to TRBD1. The J segment lost 12 bases and the V segment lost 1 base, leaving 12 bases of the junction unmatched. The CDR3 has 15 amino acids. The germline CDR1 and CDR2 sequences are LGHNA and YSLEER. CDR3 nucleotides: TGCGCCAGCAGCCAAGTTGCTTCGGACAGGGGAACCACTTTCTTT. This translates into CASSQVASDRGTTFF.

The genes are TRBV7-9 and TRBJ2-5; D uncertain. The germline V gene has CDR1 SEHNR and CDR2 FQNEAQ (reference sequence). This CDR3 has 13 residues. V was shortened by 3 bases and J by 5 bases, with 10 bases between the two germline ends. The CDR3, as DNA: TGTGCCAGCAGCTTCGTTCCTTTGGAGACCCAGTACTTC. It translates to CASSFVPLETQYF.

The gene calls are TRBV11-3 and TRBJ2-2, with TRBD2 identical over 14 bases. This CDR3 contains 16 residues. Losses at the gene ends were 5 bases for V and 5 bases for J; bases not matched to a gene: 4. CDR1 and CDR2 (germline): SGHNT, YENEEA. CDR3 sequence (DNA): TGTGCCAGCAGCCCCGGGACTAGCGGGGGAACCGGGGAGCTGTTTTTT. Translating it yields CASSPGTSGGTGELFF. Full variable domain (outside the CDR3, taken from reference TRBV11-3 and TRBJ2-2): EAGVVQSPRYKIIEKKQPVAFWCNPISGHNTLYWYLQNLGQGPELLIRYENEEAVDDSQLPKDRFSAERLKGVDSTLKIQPAELGDSAVYLCASSPGTSGGTGELFFGEGSRLTVL.

The rearrangement joins TRBV4-3 to TRBJ1-2; maybe TRBD1 (5 bases). The CDR3 covers 17 residues. The V end lost 0 bases, the J end lost 5 bases, and 19 bases lay between the germline ends. CDR1 and CDR2 from the germline V gene are LGHNA and YSLEER. The CDR3 is CASSQELRQGAAYGYTF. The CDR3 DNA follows: TGCGCCAGCAGCCAAGAGTTGAGGCAGGGCGCGGCGTATGGCTACACCTTC.

The V and J genes are TRBV19 and TRBJ1-6; 7 bases map to TRBD1. V gave up 5 bases and J gave up 10 bases; unmatched junction bases: 11. This CDR3 is 15 amino acids long. Germline V CDR1 and CDR2: LNHDA, SQIVND (reference sequence). CDR3 protein: CASSFTGTAGSPLHF. CDR3 coding DNA: TGTGCCAGTAGTTTCACCGGGACAGCAGGGTCACCCCTCCACTTT. The complete variable domain, with remaining parts taken from reference TRBV19 and TRBJ1-6, reads DGGITQSPKYLFRKEGQNVTLSCEQNLNHDAMYWYRQDPGQGLRLIYYSQIVNDFQKGDIAEGYSVSREKKESFPLTVTSAQKNPTAFYLCASSFTGTAGSPLHFGNGTRLTVT.

The chain employs TRBV30 and TRBJ1-5; TRBD1 might be the D (6 bases). This CDR3 spans 12 amino acids. V was trimmed by 5 bases and J by 7 bases, leaving 12 bases between them. Germline V CDR1 and CDR2: GTSNPN, SVGIG (reference sequence). The CDR3 coding sequence is TGTGCCTGGGGGGGGGCAGGGCAGCCCCAGCATTTT. Translation: CAWGGAGQPQHF.

This clone was counted once. The rearrangement joins TRBV5-1 to TRBJ2-5; no clear D. There are 13 residues in the CDR3. Trimming removed 2 bases from V and 5 bases from J, with 10 bases in between. In germline, CDR1 is SGHRS, CDR2 YFSETQ. Written as DNA, the CDR3 is TGCGCCAGCAGCTTTATTGTAGAGGAGACCCAGTACTTC. It translates to CASSFIVEETQYF.

CDR3 residues: CASRPEGTSWADTQYF. In nucleotides, the CDR3 is TGCGCCAGCAGGCCGGAGGGGACTAGCTGGGCAGATACGCAGTATTTT. The chain carries TRBV4-1 and TRBJ2-3; 9 positions agree with TRBD2. This CDR3 contains 16 residues. In germline, CDR1 is MGHRA, CDR2 YSYEKL. The junction had 11 bases not matched to a gene; V was cut back by 6 bases and J by 4 bases.

The chain is built from TRBV9 and TRBJ2-1; the D is unclear. The CDR3 consists of 15 residues. The germline V gene encodes CDR1 SGDLS and CDR2 YYNGEE. Trimming cost V 3 bases and J 1 base, with 11 bases left between them. As DNA, the CDR3 is TGTGCCAGCAGCGGCGCCGAGTTGTCCTACAATGAGCAGTTCTTC. Amino acids: CASSGAELSYNEQFF.

The rearrangement joins TRBV10-3 to TRBJ2-7; 7 bases match TRBD1. With V trimmed by 0 bases and J by 10 bases, 3 bases remained unmatched. Germline V CDR1 and CDR2: ENHRY, SYGVKD. The length of the CDR3 is 12 residues. The CDR3 region has the DNA TGTGCCATCAGTGAGTCGACAGGGTCCCAGTACGTC. This gives the protein CAISESTGSQYV.

The CDR3 loop is CASSLSQGTNYGYTF. The CDR3, as DNA: TGTGCCAGCAGTTTATCACAGGGGACTAACTATGGCTACACCTTC. This rearrangement joins TRBV27 to TRBJ1-2, with 7 bases aligning to TRBD1. The CDR3 loop spans 15 amino acids. CDR1 and CDR2 (germline): MNHEY, SMNVEV (reference sequence). The ends lost 0 bases at V and 0 bases at J; junction bases unmatched: 1.

The chain uses TRBV29-1 and TRBJ2-7, with 11 positions matching TRBD1. Losses at the gene ends were 3 bases for V and 6 bases for J; bases not matched to a gene: 4. Germline V gene data show CDR1 as SQVTM and CDR2 as ANQGSEA. The CDR3 runs to 13 residues. The DNA for the CDR3 is TGCAGCGTTGAGGGACAGGGGGGTTTCGAGCAGTACTTC. Amino acid sequence: CSVEGQGGFEQYF.

The chain has TRBV13 and TRBJ2-3; 8 bases are shared with TRBD1. The germline V gene has CDR1 PRHDT and CDR2 FYEKMQ (reference sequence). The CDR3 covers 21 residues. V was pared by 4 bases and J by 8 bases, with 29 bases of the junction left unmatched. The CDR3 sequence is CASSSFLNQFETGAGVGTQYF. The CDR3 bases are TGTGCCAGCAGCTCATTTTTGAACCAATTCGAGACAGGGGCTGGGGTCGGTACGCAGTATTTT.

The J gene is TRBJ2-1, the V gene TRBV9; a possible D gene is TRBD2 (5 bases). This CDR3 comprises 16 residues. V lost 3 bases and J lost 3, with 16 bases in between. Per germline, CDR1 SGDLS and CDR2 YYNGEE. The CDR3 sequence is CASSALEELLYNEQFF. In DNA, the CDR3 is TGTGCCAGCAGCGCCCTGGAGGAGCTCCTCTACAATGAGCAGTTCTTC.

CDR3 DNA sequence: TGTGCCAGCTCACCACGCAAATTGGCCAGGGCCTACGAGCAGTACGTC. This encodes CASSPRKLARAYEQYV. This chain uses TRBV18 with TRBJ2-7, with TRBD1 as a possible D gene (5 bases). V dropped 1 base and J dropped 2 bases, with 15 bases sitting between them. Germline V gene data show CDR1 as KGHSH and CDR2 as LQKENI. There are 16 residues in the CDR3.

This chain joins TRBV15 and TRBJ2-2, with D unresolved. V lost 5 bases, J lost 5 bases, and 15 bases lay in between. The CDR3 runs 15 residues. Germline V gene data show CDR1 as LNHNV and CDR2 as YYDKDF (reference sequence). The CDR3 region is CATSVFPYTTGELFF. For the CDR3, the DNA is TGTGCCACCAGCGTCTTTCCGTACACGACCGGGGAGCTGTTTTTT.

The genes are TRBV7-3 and TRBJ1-6; TRBD1 is a possible D gene (6 bases). The CDR3 is made up of 13 amino acids. V was pared by 8 bases and J by 10 bases, with 15 bases between. The V gene's germline CDR1 is SGHTA and CDR2 FQGTGA. CDR3 loop: CASSAQGGSPLHF. The CDR3 coding sequence is TGTGCCAGCTCAGCACAGGGTGGCTCACCCCTCCACTTT.

Only a few counts were recorded for this clone. CDR3 amino acids: CASSEAGSSRELFF. Written as DNA, the CDR3 is TGTGCCAGCAGTGAGGCAGGGTCTTCTCGGGAGCTGTTTTTT. The V gene is TRBV25-1, the J gene TRBJ2-2; D may be TRBD1 (5 bases). Germline V gives CDR1 MGHDK, CDR2 SYGVNS. Trimming pared 3 bases from V and 9 bases from J, leaving 14 bases between. The CDR3 totals 14 residues. Combining the CDR3 with reference TRBV25-1 and TRBJ2-2 gives the whole variable domain EADIYQTPRYLVIGTGKKITLECSQTMGHDKMYWYQQDPGMELHLIHYSYGVNSTEKGDLSSESTVSRIRTEHFPLTLESARPSHTSQYLCASSEAGSSRELFFGEGSRLTVL.

In its sample, this clone was seen a few times. The gene calls are TRBV6-6 and TRBJ1-5, with TRBD1 matching 9 bases. Germline trimming cut 6 bases from V and 6 bases from J; bases unmatched to any gene: 9. The CDR3 has 15 residues. Germline CDR1 is MNHNY and CDR2 is SVGAGI (reference sequence). Here the CDR3 reads CASRSWTGEGQPQHF. In nucleotides, the CDR3 is TGTGCCAGCAGGTCCTGGACAGGGGAGGGTCAGCCCCAGCATTTT.

This chain uses TRBV6-2 or TRBV6-3 with TRBJ2-3; D remains unclear. Trimming removed 2 bases from V and 0 bases from J, with 9 bases in between. This CDR3 is 15 amino acids long. Germline loops: CDR1 MNHEY, CDR2 SVGEGT. This CDR3 is CASSYISGSTDTQYF. DNA for the CDR3: TGTGCCAGCAGTTACATTTCAGGAAGCACAGATACGCAGTATTTT.

The chain has TRBV5-4 and TRBJ1-2, with 7 bases identical to TRBD1. The CDR3 has 13 amino acids. V lost 3 bases, J lost 2 bases, and 1 base stayed unmatched. In germline, CDR1 is SGHNT, CDR2 YYREEE (reference sequence). CDR3 residues: CASSSTGNYGYTF. Written as DNA, the CDR3 is TGTGCCAGCAGCTCGACAGGGAACTATGGCTACACCTTC.